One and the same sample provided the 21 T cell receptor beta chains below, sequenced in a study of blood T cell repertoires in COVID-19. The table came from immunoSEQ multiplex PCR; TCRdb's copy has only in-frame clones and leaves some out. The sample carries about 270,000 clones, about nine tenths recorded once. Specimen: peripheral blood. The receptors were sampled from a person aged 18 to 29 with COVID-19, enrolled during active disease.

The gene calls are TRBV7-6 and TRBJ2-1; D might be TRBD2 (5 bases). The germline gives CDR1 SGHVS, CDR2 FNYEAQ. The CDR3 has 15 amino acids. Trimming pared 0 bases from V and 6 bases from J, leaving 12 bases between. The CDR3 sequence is CASSLAKGVGNEQFF. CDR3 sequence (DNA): TGTGCCAGCAGCTTAGCTAAGGGAGTGGGCAATGAGCAGTTCTTC.

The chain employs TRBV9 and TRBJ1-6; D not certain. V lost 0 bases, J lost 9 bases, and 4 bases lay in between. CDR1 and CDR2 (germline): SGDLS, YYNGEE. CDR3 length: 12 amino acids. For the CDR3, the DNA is TGTGCCAGCAGCGTAGGAGGTTCACCCCTCCACTTT. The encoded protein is CASSVGGSPLHF.

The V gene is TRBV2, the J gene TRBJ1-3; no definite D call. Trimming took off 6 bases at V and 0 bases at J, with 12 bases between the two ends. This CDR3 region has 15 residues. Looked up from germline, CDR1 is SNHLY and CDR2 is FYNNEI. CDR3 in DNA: TGTGCCAGCAGGGCGGGGTTCCTCTCTGGAAACACCATATATTTT. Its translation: CASRAGFLSGNTIYF. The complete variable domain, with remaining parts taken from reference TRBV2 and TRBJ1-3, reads EPEVTQTPSHQVTQMGQEVILRCVPISNHLYFYWYRQILGQKVEFLVSFYNNEISEKSEIFDDQFSVERPDGSNFTLKIRSTKLEDSAMYFCASRAGFLSGNTIYFGEGSWLTVV.

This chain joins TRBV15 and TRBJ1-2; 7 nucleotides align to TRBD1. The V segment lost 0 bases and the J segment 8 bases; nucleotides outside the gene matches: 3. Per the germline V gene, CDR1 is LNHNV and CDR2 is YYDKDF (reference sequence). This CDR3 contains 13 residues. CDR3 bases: TGTGCCACCAGCAGAGATCTGACAGGGGGCTACACCTTC. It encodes CATSRDLTGGYTF.

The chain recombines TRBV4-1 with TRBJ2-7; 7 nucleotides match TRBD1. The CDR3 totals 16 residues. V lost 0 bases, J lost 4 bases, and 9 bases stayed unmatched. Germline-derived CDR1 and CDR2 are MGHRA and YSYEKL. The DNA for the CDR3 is TGCGCCAGCAGCCAAGAGCCAGGGCAGGGGGAGTACGAGCAGTACTTC. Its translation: CASSQEPGQGEYEQYF.

CDR3 sequence (DNA): TGTGCCAGCAGCTTGGGTGTCCCTGGGCGACTAGCTCCCTACAATGAGCAGTTCTTC. The encoded protein is CASSLGVPGRLAPYNEQFF. The gene calls are TRBV5-6 and TRBJ2-1; 7 nucleotides match TRBD2. This CDR3 is built from 19 residues. The V segment lost 0 bases and the J segment 2 bases; nucleotides outside the gene matches: 14. CDR1 is SGHDT, CDR2 YYEEEE, per germline. Looking up the rest from reference TRBV5-6 and TRBJ2-1 gives the full variable domain: DAGVTQSPTHLIKTRGQQVTLRCSPKSGHDTVSWYQQALGQGPQFIFQYYEEEERQRGNFPDRFSGHQFPNYSSELNVNALLLGDSALYLCASSLGVPGRLAPYNEQFFGPGTRLTVL.

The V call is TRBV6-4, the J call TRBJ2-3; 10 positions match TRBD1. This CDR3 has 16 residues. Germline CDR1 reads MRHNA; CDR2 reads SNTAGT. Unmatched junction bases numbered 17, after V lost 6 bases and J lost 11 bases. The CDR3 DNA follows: TGTGCCAGCAGCCCCGGGACAGGGGTTAGGATAGGAGAGCAGTATTTT. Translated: CASSPGTGVRIGEQYF.

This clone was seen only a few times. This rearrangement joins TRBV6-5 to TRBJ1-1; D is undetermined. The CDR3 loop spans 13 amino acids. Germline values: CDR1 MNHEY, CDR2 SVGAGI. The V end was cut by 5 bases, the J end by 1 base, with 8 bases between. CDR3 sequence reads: CASSPRWNTEAFF. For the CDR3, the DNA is TGTGCCAGCAGTCCCAGGTGGAACACTGAAGCTTTCTTT.

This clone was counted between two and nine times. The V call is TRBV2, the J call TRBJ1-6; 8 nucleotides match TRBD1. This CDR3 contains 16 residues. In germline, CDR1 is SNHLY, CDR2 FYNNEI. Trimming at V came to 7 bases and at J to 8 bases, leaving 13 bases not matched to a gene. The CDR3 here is CASNLRQGAVDSPLHF. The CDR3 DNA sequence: TGTGCCAGCAATCTGCGGCAGGGGGCTGTAGATTCACCCCTCCACTTT. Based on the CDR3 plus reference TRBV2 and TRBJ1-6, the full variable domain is EPEVTQTPSHQVTQMGQEVILRCVPISNHLYFYWYRQILGQKVEFLVSFYNNEISEKSEIFDDQFSVERPDGSNFTLKIRSTKLEDSAMYFCASNLRQGAVDSPLHFGNGTRLTVT.

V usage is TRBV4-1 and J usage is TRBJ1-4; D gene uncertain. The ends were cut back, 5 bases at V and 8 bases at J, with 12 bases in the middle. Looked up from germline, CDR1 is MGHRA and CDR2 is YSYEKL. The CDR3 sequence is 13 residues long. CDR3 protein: CASSRIGGEKLFF. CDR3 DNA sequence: TGCGCCAGCAGCAGGATAGGAGGAGAAAAACTGTTTTTT.

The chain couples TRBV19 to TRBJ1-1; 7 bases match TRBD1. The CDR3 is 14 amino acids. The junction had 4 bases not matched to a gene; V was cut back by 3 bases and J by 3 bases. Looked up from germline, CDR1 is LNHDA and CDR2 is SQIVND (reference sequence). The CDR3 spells CASSMSGGDTEAFF. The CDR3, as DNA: TGTGCCAGTAGTATGTCAGGGGGTGACACTGAAGCTTTCTTT.

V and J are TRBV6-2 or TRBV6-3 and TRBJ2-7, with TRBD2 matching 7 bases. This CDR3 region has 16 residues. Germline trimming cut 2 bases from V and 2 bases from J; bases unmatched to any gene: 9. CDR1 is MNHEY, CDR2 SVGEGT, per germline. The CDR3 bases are TGTGCCAGCAGTTACGGACCGGGCGGGACTACCTACGAGCAGTACTTC. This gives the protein CASSYGPGGTTYEQYF.

The CDR3 DNA is TGTGCCAGCAGTGAACAAGGACAGGTCGTCGGAAATGAGCAGTTCTTC. Residues: CASSEQGQVVGNEQFF. The V call is TRBV6-1, the J call TRBJ2-1, with TRBD1 matching over 7 bases. V trimming: 2 bases; J trimming: 7 bases; junction bases outside the gene matches: 11. The CDR3 has 16 residues. Germline values: CDR1 MNHNS, CDR2 SASEGT.

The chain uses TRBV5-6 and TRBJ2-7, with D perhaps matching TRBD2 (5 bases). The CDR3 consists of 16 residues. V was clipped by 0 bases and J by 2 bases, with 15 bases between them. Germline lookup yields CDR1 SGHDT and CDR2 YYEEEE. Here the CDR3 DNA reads TGTGCCAGCAGCTTGGAGTACTTTGGGGAGCCCTACGAGCAGTACTTC. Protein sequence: CASSLEYFGEPYEQYF.

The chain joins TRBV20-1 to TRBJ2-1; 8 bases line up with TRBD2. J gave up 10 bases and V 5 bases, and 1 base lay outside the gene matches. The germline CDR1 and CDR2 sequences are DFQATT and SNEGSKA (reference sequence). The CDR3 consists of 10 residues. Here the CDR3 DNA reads TGCAGTGCTTCGGGGGGGGAGCAGTTCTTC. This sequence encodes CSASGGEQFF.

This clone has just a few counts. This chain's CDR3 is CASSLDISTNEKLFF. CDR3 in DNA: TGTGCCAGCAGCTTAGACATTTCAACTAATGAAAAACTGTTTTTT. The gene calls are TRBV7-6 and TRBJ1-4; no definite D call. Between the trimmed V and J ends, which lost 1 base and 0 bases, there was a span of 6 bases. CDR1 SGHVS and CDR2 FNYEAQ come from the germline V gene. The CDR3 sequence is 15 residues long.

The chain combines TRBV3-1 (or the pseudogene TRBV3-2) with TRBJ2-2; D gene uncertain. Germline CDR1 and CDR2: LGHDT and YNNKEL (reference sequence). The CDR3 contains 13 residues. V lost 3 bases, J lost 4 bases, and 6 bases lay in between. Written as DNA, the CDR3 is TGTGCCAGCAGCCACGGTACCACCGGGGAGCTGTTTTTT. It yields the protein CASSHGTTGELFF.

The CDR3 sequence is CASSLSASYNQPQHF. The CDR3 DNA is TGTGCCAGCAGTTTATCGGCCAGTTACAATCAGCCCCAGCATTTT. The rearrangement links TRBV27 to TRBJ1-5; D remains ambiguous. Trimming removed 0 bases at V and 3 bases at J, with 9 bases between. CDR3 length: 15 amino acids. Germline lookup yields CDR1 MNHEY and CDR2 SMNVEV (reference sequence).

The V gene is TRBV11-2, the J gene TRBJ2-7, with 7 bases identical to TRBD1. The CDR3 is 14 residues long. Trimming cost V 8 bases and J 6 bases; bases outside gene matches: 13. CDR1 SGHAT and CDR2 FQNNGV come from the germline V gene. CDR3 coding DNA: TGTGCCAGCGACGGCTCCACAGGGGTAAGCGAGCAGTACTTC. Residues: CASDGSTGVSEQYF.

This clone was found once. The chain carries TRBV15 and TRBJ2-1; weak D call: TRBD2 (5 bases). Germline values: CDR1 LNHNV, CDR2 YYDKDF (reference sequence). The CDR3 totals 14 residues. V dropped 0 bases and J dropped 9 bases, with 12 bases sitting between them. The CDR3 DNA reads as TGTGCCACCAGCAGAGATCGGGGAGACCTTGAGCAGTTCTTC. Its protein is CATSRDRGDLEQFF.

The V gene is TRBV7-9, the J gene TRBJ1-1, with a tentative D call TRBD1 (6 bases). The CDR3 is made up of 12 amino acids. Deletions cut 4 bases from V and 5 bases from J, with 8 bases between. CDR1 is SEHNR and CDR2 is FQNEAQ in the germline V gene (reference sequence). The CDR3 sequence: CASSWTATEAFF. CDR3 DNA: TGTGCCAGCAGCTGGACAGCTACTGAAGCTTTCTTT.